A selection of T cell receptor beta chains follows, all from one sample in a study of blood T cell repertoires in COVID-19. Profiled with immunoSEQ multiplex PCR; TCRdb holds only in-frame clones, not every one. The sample gives more than 300,000 clones, roughly nine tenths of which show up once; 5% to 7% is in the top ten. Source material: peripheral blood. Receptor source: a young man who had recovered from COVID-19. CDR3s leave out the opening cysteine and the closing phenylalanine or tryptophan. The order of the fields is D gene, V gene, J gene, CDR3 protein. D genes are given only for firm matches.

D: .
V: TRBV5-4
J: TRBJ2-3
CDR3: ASSLGEGSESTDTQY

D: TRBD1
V: TRBV24-1
J: TRBJ1-1
CDR3: ATSQRQGQNTEAF

D: .
V: TRBV7-2
J: TRBJ2-7
CDR3: ASSLVGGEYEQY

D: .
V: TRBV24-1
J: TRBJ1-2
CDR3: ATPGTDSDGYT

D: TRBD2
V: TRBV19
J: TRBJ2-7
CDR3: ASSLGLAGALRNEQY

D: .
V: TRBV6-5
J: TRBJ1-1
CDR3: ASIPGGNTEAF

D: .
V: TRBV9
J: TRBJ2-2
CDR3: ASSVAGTGELF

D: .
V: TRBV29-1
J: TRBJ1-2
CDR3: SVEDGRGYT

D: .
V: TRBV20-1
J: TRBJ2-1
CDR3: SASRIQGNEQF

D: .
V: TRBV3-1/TRBV3-2
J: TRBJ2-1
CDR3: ASYSSYNEQF

D: TRBD1
V: TRBV6-2/TRBV6-3
J: TRBJ2-7
CDR3: ASSLDRDYEQY

D: .
V: TRBV5-1
J: TRBJ1-1
CDR3: ASSLGTADTEAF

D: TRBD1
V: TRBV27
J: TRBJ1-1
CDR3: ASSRETGLTEAF

D: TRBD1
V: TRBV9
J: TRBJ2-6
CDR3: ASSPTGVLRSEANVLT

D: TRBD2
V: TRBV7-9
J: TRBJ2-5
CDR3: ASSLAGGETQY

D: .
V: TRBV3-1/TRBV3-2
J: TRBJ2-3
CDR3: ASSASTSSFADTQY

D: TRBD1
V: TRBV27
J: TRBJ1-1
CDR3: ASQGVRGNTEAF

D: .
V: TRBV5-1
J: TRBJ2-1
CDR3: ASSPAGDYNEQF

D: .
V: TRBV7-2
J: TRBJ1-1
CDR3: ASSLMLSGHHSGAEAF

D: TRBD1
V: TRBV6-1
J: TRBJ2-1
CDR3: ASSESPDRAYNEQF

D: .
V: TRBV6-4
J: TRBJ2-1
CDR3: ASSDSQGSYNEQF

D: .
V: TRBV6-5
J: TRBJ1-2
CDR3: ASRRSQPAYGYT

D: TRBD1
V: TRBV18
J: TRBJ2-7
CDR3: ASSPQRGRYEQY

D: TRBD1
V: TRBV19
J: TRBJ2-7
CDR3: ASSPGTGEFYEQY

D: .
V: TRBV19
J: TRBJ1-1
CDR3: ASSMWGDVLLEAF

D: .
V: TRBV11-2
J: TRBJ1-1
CDR3: ASSWGQRNTEAF

D: .
V: TRBV19
J: TRBJ1-2
CDR3: ASSIGTGYGYT

D: .
V: TRBV9
J: TRBJ2-5
CDR3: ASSRLAGETQY

D: .
V: TRBV27
J: TRBJ1-1
CDR3: ASSSRDIWTEAF

D: TRBD1
V: TRBV7-9
J: TRBJ2-3
CDR3: ASSDRDRDNSDTQY

D: .
V: TRBV20-1
J: TRBJ1-1
CDR3: SAHGGEAF

D: .
V: TRBV27
J: TRBJ1-1
CDR3: ASSLYRGSGTEAF